These 20 T cell receptor beta chains were all obtained from the same sample, sequenced in a study of OX40 agonist ivuxolimab in advanced cancers. Some clones are missing from TCRdb's copy, which holds only in-frame ones; the method was immunoSEQ multiplex PCR. The data hold 83,000 or so clones, with about 86% observed a single time. The specimen was CD4+ or CD8+ T cells sorted from blood, collected in a trial of the OX40 agonist ivuxolimab. The receptors here all came from an adult with an advanced solid tumor such as melanoma, head and neck, liver or kidney cancer.

The rearrangement uses TRBV7-2 and TRBJ1-6; D is unclear. Germline V gene lookup returns CDR1 SGHTA and CDR2 FQGNSA. The CDR3 is 12 amino acids. Trimming cost V 1 base and J 11 bases, with 6 bases left between them. The CDR3 region has the DNA TGTGCCAGCAGCTTAGATATTACACCCCTCCACTTT. This sequence encodes CASSLDITPLHF.

This chain connects TRBV28 to TRBJ2-7; TRBD2 matches at 7 bases. Germline CDR1 reads MDHEN; CDR2 reads SYDVKM. There are 15 residues in the CDR3. J lost 3 bases, V lost 6 bases, and 11 bases had no gene match. In nucleotides, the CDR3 is TGTGCCAGCAGGAAAGAACTAGCGCGCAGCTACGAGCAGTACTTC. It yields the protein CASRKELARSYEQYF.

This CDR3 reads CAWSDPVKGLTEAFF. For the CDR3, the DNA is TGTGCCTGGAGTGACCCGGTAAAGGGCTTGACTGAAGCTTTCTTT. This rearrangement joins TRBV30 to TRBJ1-1; D not certain. This CDR3 is built from 15 residues. The germline V gene has CDR1 GTSNPN and CDR2 SVGIG (reference sequence). The V end lost 1 base, the J end lost 5 bases, and 17 bases lay between the germline ends. Variable domain in full (rest from reference TRBV30 and TRBJ1-1): SQTIHQWPATLVQPVGSPLSLECTVEGTSNPNLYWYRQAAGRGLQLLFYSVGIGQISSEVPQNLSASRPQDRQFILSSKKLLLSDSGFYLCAWSDPVKGLTEAFFGQGTRLTVV.

V is TRBV2 and J is TRBJ1-1; no clear D. V gave up 4 bases and J gave up 4 bases, with 13 bases separating them. This CDR3 is 14 amino acids long. In germline, CDR1 is SNHLY, CDR2 FYNNEI. CDR3 loop: CASSGTPTVTEAFF. CDR3 in DNA: TGTGCCAGCAGTGGGACCCCTACGGTCACTGAAGCTTTCTTT. Supplemented by reference TRBV2 and TRBJ1-1, the full variable domain reads EPEVTQTPSHQVTQMGQEVILRCVPISNHLYFYWYRQILGQKVEFLVSFYNNEISEKSEIFDDQFSVERPDGSNFTLKIRSTKLEDSAMYFCASSGTPTVTEAFFGQGTRLTVV.

This clone was observed a handful of times. The chain employs TRBV7-9 and TRBJ1-2, with D uncertain. V shed 1 base and J shed 2 bases, with 14 bases lying between them. Germline loops: CDR1 SEHNR, CDR2 FQNEAQ (reference sequence). There are 16 residues in the CDR3. The CDR3 loop reads CASSLETGLGNYGYTF. The CDR3 DNA sequence: TGTGCCAGCAGCTTAGAAACGGGCCTCGGGAACTATGGCTACACCTTC. Variable domain in full (rest from reference TRBV7-9 and TRBJ1-2): DTGVSQNPRHKITKRGQNVTFRCDPISEHNRLYWYRQTLGQGPEFLTYFQNEAQLEKSRLLSDRFSAERPKGSFSTLEIQRTEQGDSAMYLCASSLETGLGNYGYTFGSGTRLTVV.

The J gene is TRBJ2-7, the V gene TRBV9, with 7 bases matching TRBD2. CDR3 length: 14 amino acids. Trimming cost V 3 bases and J 2 bases; bases outside gene matches: 5. Germline V CDR1 and CDR2: SGDLS, YYNGEE. The CDR3 here is CASSEGAGTYEQYF. The CDR3 nucleotides are TGTGCCAGCAGCGAAGGAGCGGGGACCTACGAGCAGTACTTC.

V is TRBV7-9 and J is TRBJ1-6; the D gene is possibly TRBD1 (6 bases). Germline V gives CDR1 SEHNR, CDR2 FQNEAQ (reference sequence). The V end was cut by 2 bases, the J end by 9 bases, with 20 bases between. This CDR3 has 17 amino acids. CDR3 protein: CASSLRAHSGEGSPLHF. The CDR3 DNA reads TGTGCCAGCAGCTTACGGGCCCACTCAGGGGAGGGTTCACCCCTCCACTTT.

This chain uses TRBV4-3 with TRBJ1-5, with D perhaps matching TRBD1 (6 bases). The V end was cut by 0 bases, the J end by 4 bases, with 10 bases between. The CDR3 consists of 15 residues. The germline V gene has CDR1 LGHNA and CDR2 YSLEER. The CDR3 bases are TGCGCCAGCAGCCAAGATGGGGACACGAATCAGCCCCAGCATTTT. This sequence encodes CASSQDGDTNQPQHF.

The chain carries TRBV11-1 and TRBJ2-7; D perhaps matches TRBD1 (5 bases). Germline V CDR1 and CDR2: SGHAT, FQDESV (reference sequence). The V gene lost 5 bases and the J gene lost 6 bases, with 17 bases spanning the gap. CDR3 length: 14 amino acids. Written as DNA, the CDR3 is TGTGCCAGCAGCCAATCCTATGGCAGGGCCGAGCAGTACTTC. This sequence encodes CASSQSYGRAEQYF.

The chain joins TRBV6-5 to TRBJ2-7, with TRBD2 as a possible D gene (6 bases). The CDR3 is 11 amino acids. Trimming removed 5 bases from V and 9 bases from J, with 11 bases in between. Germline V gene lookup returns CDR1 MNHEY and CDR2 SVGAGI. CDR3 sequence: CASSEEGGQYF. CDR3 bases: TGTGCCAGCAGTGAAGAGGGAGGGCAGTACTTC.

The CDR3 nucleotides read TGTGCCAGCAGTCTTCCTTCTCGGGTTGGCACTGAAGCTTTCTTT. Residues: CASSLPSRVGTEAFF. The chain has TRBV28 and TRBJ1-1; no reliable D call. Trimming shortened V by 5 bases and J by 4 bases, and 17 bases separated the two germline ends. The CDR3 totals 15 residues. Per the germline V gene, CDR1 is MDHEN and CDR2 is SYDVKM.

This chain links TRBV30 with TRBJ2-7; no firm D call. V dropped 3 bases and J dropped 6 bases, with 15 bases sitting between them. The germline V gene encodes CDR1 GTSNPN and CDR2 SVGIG (reference sequence). The CDR3 is 13 residues long. The DNA of the CDR3 is TGTGCCTGGAGGGGTAAAGCTGCGGCCGAGCAGTACTTC. It is translated as CAWRGKAAAEQYF. Drawing the rest from reference TRBV30 and TRBJ2-7, the complete variable domain is SQTIHQWPATLVQPVGSPLSLECTVEGTSNPNLYWYRQAAGRGLQLLFYSVGIGQISSEVPQNLSASRPQDRQFILSSKKLLLSDSGFYLCAWRGKAAAEQYFGPGTRLTVT.

This chain links TRBV6-1 with TRBJ2-7; D is unresolved. In germline, CDR1 is MNHNS, CDR2 SASEGT. Trimming took 4 bases from V and 1 from J, leaving 8 bases between them. This CDR3 has 13 residues. CDR3 bases: TGTGCCAGCAGTGTTCTTCGGTCCTACGAGCAGTACTTC. It translates to CASSVLRSYEQYF.

This chain links TRBV2 with TRBJ1-5; a possible D gene is TRBD1 (6 bases). The ends were cut back, 4 bases at V and 3 bases at J, with 10 bases in the middle. CDR3 length: 14 amino acids. Germline CDR1 is SNHLY and CDR2 is FYNNEI. CDR3 sequence (DNA): TGTGCCAGCAGTGCGGACAGTCCCAATCAGCCCCAGCATTTT. Its translation is CASSADSPNQPQHF.

V usage is TRBV7-2 and J usage is TRBJ1-1; possible D gene TRBD1, 5 bases. The V and J ends lost 0 bases and 1 base respectively, with 9 bases between them. The CDR3 covers 15 residues. The V gene's germline CDR1 is SGHTA and CDR2 FQGNSA. The CDR3 sequence is CASSLAVTANTEAFF. CDR3 in DNA: TGTGCCAGCAGCTTAGCAGTGACAGCGAACACTGAAGCTTTCTTT.

This clone was counted a single time. The rearrangement uses TRBV15 and TRBJ2-5; TRBD2 might be the D (7 bases). This CDR3 contains 13 residues. Deletions cut 2 bases from V and 10 bases from J, with 14 bases between. Germline V gives CDR1 LNHNV, CDR2 YYDKDF (reference sequence). The CDR3 region has the DNA TGTGCCACCAGCAGACGAGGGGGGGACGGCCAGTACTTC. As protein: CATSRRGGDGQYF.

The rearrangement joins TRBV7-3 to TRBJ2-7; 8 nucleotides match TRBD2. Germline CDR1 SGHTA, CDR2 FQGTGA. Unmatched junction bases numbered 4, after V lost 4 bases and J lost 5 bases. This CDR3 has 13 residues. The CDR3 coding sequence is TGTGCCAGCAGCTCCACGGGGGGGAACGAGCAGTACTTC. Translating it yields CASSSTGGNEQYF.

The rearrangement uses TRBV6-5 and TRBJ2-7; D is undetermined. The CDR3 runs 14 residues. Germline lookup yields CDR1 MNHEY and CDR2 SVGAGI. With 4 bases removed from V and 2 bases from J, the gap between germline ends came to 12 bases. The CDR3 loop reads CASSFVQQTYEQYF. The CDR3 DNA reads as TGTGCCAGCAGTTTTGTCCAACAAACCTACGAGCAGTACTTC.

The DNA of the CDR3 is TGTGCCAGCAGCTTGGTCCTAGCGGGGAAAGACTACGAGCAGTACTTC. It is translated as CASSLVLAGKDYEQYF. V is TRBV5-5 and J is TRBJ2-7; 9 bases map to TRBD2. The CDR3 runs 16 residues. Looked up from germline, CDR1 is SGHKS and CDR2 is YYEKEE (reference sequence). V lost 0 bases, J lost 3 bases, and 7 bases stayed unmatched.

The chain uses TRBV2 and TRBJ2-2, with unresolved D. V lost 7 bases, J lost 5 bases, and 17 bases lay in between. The CDR3 length is 15 residues. CDR1 is SNHLY, CDR2 FYNNEI, per germline. The CDR3 DNA is TGTGCCAGCACCCCATTCCCCAGTGGGACCGGGGAGCTGTTTTTT. It yields the protein CASTPFPSGTGELFF.